The present T cell receptor (beta chain) was sequenced within a study of T cells in Graves' hyperthyroidism and ophthalmopathy. Study-level results: Ophthalmopathy got predicted by the model a median roughly 6.4 months before its onset. Most thyroid-expanded clonotypes above 0.001 were also found in blood.

Regions amplified from RNA transcripts were the TCR beta CDR3 regions. Carried out on the TCR CDR3, a first-round RT-PCR used the HTBI primer set. TCRdb re-derived calls from the multiplex PCR reads in MiXCR, one entry per CDR3 protein. The table shows 700,000 to 950,000 distinct CDR3 sequences, with roughly 32% occurring only once. Concerning this clonotype itself: Its antigen is unknown.

V lost 4 bases to trimming and J lost 3 bases, with 9 bases between them. Germline assignment: CDR1 DFQATT and CDR2 SNEGSKA (reference sequence). This CDR3 comprises 12 residues. Hyperthyroidism patients were newly diagnosed, had disease duration under 2 months, and were aged 18 to 65 years. V and J are TRBV20-1 and TRBJ1-2; unclear D gene. The origin of this receptor is a woman aged 40 to 50 with Graves' hyperthyroidism. The sample was blood. The CDR3 is CSANDGDYGYTF. CDR3 bases: TGCAGTGCTAATGACGGGGACTATGGCTACACCTTC.